This is a list of T cell receptor beta chains from one sample in a study of shared clonotypes between healthy human individuals. Profiling relied on immunoSEQ multiplex PCR, and the TCRdb table lists in-frame clones only, not all of them. This sample carries some 1,100,000 clones, around 78% of them seen once, and the ten largest clones take 0.5% to 0.6%. Sequenced material: memory CD4+ T cells from PBMCs. These receptors all stem from a man aged 18 to 29 in good health. Some clones in this sample may be carry-over from other donors' samples. The CDR3 runs from the conserved cysteine through the conserved F or W. A D gene is named only where the DNA matches it firmly. The listing skips clone size in some rows; elsewhere it reads once, few, many or a size class.

D: .; V: TRBV28; size: .; J: TRBJ2-5; DNA: TGTGCCAGCAGACCGGATCTCTGGGGGACGGAGACCCAGTACTTC; CDR3: CASRPDLWGTETQYF
D: .; V: TRBV11-2; size: .; J: TRBJ2-1; DNA: TGTGCCAGCAGCTTCGGGGCCGGGACCAACTACAATGAGCAGTTCTTC; CDR3: CASSFGAGTNYNEQFF
D: .; V: TRBV6-6; size: few; J: TRBJ1-4; DNA: TGTGCCAGCAGTTACTCCGATCACGGAGGAGAAAAACTGTTTTTT; CDR3: CASSYSDHGGEKLFF
D: TRBD2; V: TRBV18; size: .; J: TRBJ2-1; DNA: TGTGCCAGCTCCCCCGGGCTCCGGGGTAGCGGGCAAAGCTCCTACAATGAGCAGTTCTTC; CDR3: CASSPGLRGSGQSSYNEQFF
D: .; V: TRBV5-6; size: once; J: TRBJ1-2; DNA: TGTGCCAGCAGCTTGGGCAAGGCTAACTATGGCTACACCTTC; CDR3: CASSLGKANYGYTF
D: .; V: TRBV12-5; size: .; J: TRBJ2-5; DNA: TGTGCTAGTGGTTTTGGTTTCTCGGGTTTGGAGACCCAGTACTTC; CDR3: CASGFGFSGLETQYF
D: .; V: TRBV5-1; size: .; J: TRBJ2-5; DNA: TGCGCCAGCAGCTTGACCAGTAAGGAGACCCAGTACTTC; CDR3: CASSLTSKETQYF
D: .; V: TRBV20-1; size: .; J: TRBJ2-3; DNA: TGCAGTGCTAGTCCTGATACGCAGTATTTT; CDR3: CSASPDTQYF
D: TRBD2; V: TRBV7-2; size: .; J: TRBJ2-4; DNA: TGTGCCAGCAGCCCTAGCGGGGCTGTAGCCAAAAACATTCAGTACTTC; CDR3: CASSPSGAVAKNIQYF
D: .; V: TRBV2; size: .; J: TRBJ2-5; DNA: TGTGCCAGCAGTAGGAGCGGGCCAGAGACCCAGTACTTC; CDR3: CASSRSGPETQYF
D: .; V: TRBV7-3; size: .; J: TRBJ2-1; DNA: TGTGCCAGCAGCTTGGGACTCAACAATGAGCAGTTCTTC; CDR3: CASSLGLNNEQFF
D: TRBD2; V: TRBV18; size: .; J: TRBJ2-5; DNA: TGTGCCAGCTCACCCGACGGGAGGGAGACCCAGTACTTC; CDR3: CASSPDGRETQYF
D: TRBD1; V: TRBV5-5; size: .; J: TRBJ1-5; DNA: TGTGCCAGCAGTGTGGGACAGGGGAACCTGCCCCAGCATTTT; CDR3: CASSVGQGNLPQHF
D: .; V: TRBV10-3; size: .; J: TRBJ1-1; DNA: TGTGCCATCAGTGAGCACGCTGGGTGGGGATCGAACACTGAAGCTTTCTTT; CDR3: CAISEHAGWGSNTEAFF
D: TRBD1; V: TRBV4-1; size: .; J: TRBJ1-4; DNA: TGCGCCAGCAGCCCCCGCGGGACAGGGGGGAGTTGGAATGAAAAACTGTTTTTT; CDR3: CASSPRGTGGSWNEKLFF
D: TRBD2; V: TRBV5-1; size: .; J: TRBJ2-3; DNA: TGCGCCAGCAGCTCGTATCGGACTAGCGGGGGGACAGATACGCAGTATTTT; CDR3: CASSSYRTSGGTDTQYF
D: .; V: TRBV7-3; size: .; J: TRBJ2-2; DNA: TGTGCCAGCAGCCCCGCCCCCGGGGGCACCGGGGAGCTGTTTTTT; CDR3: CASSPAPGGTGELFF
D: .; V: TRBV19; size: .; J: TRBJ1-2; DNA: TGTGCCAGTAGTATCCGGACAGAAAACTATGGCTACACCTTC; CDR3: CASSIRTENYGYTF
D: .; V: TRBV20-1; size: many; J: TRBJ1-1; DNA: TGCAGTGCTATCGCCCACACTGAAGCTTTCTTT; CDR3: CSAIAHTEAFF
D: .; V: TRBV7-9; size: .; J: TRBJ2-3; DNA: TGTGCCAGCAGTAACAGGGTTACAGATACGCAGTATTTT; CDR3: CASSNRVTDTQYF
D: .; V: TRBV27; size: .; J: TRBJ1-1; DNA: TGTGCCAGCAGTTCTAGAGTAGCCAACACTGAAGCTTTCTTT; CDR3: CASSSRVANTEAFF
D: .; V: TRBV18; size: .; J: TRBJ1-5; DNA: TGTGCCAGCTCACCGGAGAATAGCAATCAGCCCCAGCATTTT; CDR3: CASSPENSNQPQHF
D: .; V: TRBV9; size: .; J: TRBJ2-5; DNA: TGTGCCAGCAGCGTAGGACCGGGACGAGAGACCCAGTACTTC; CDR3: CASSVGPGRETQYF
D: TRBD2; V: TRBV5-1; size: .; J: TRBJ2-2; DNA: TGCGCCAGCAGCTTGACTAGCGGGAGCACCGGGGAGCTGTTTTTT; CDR3: CASSLTSGSTGELFF
D: .; V: TRBV5-1; size: .; J: TRBJ2-2; DNA: TGCGCCAGCAGCTTGGAACCGGCCGGGGAGCTGTTTTTT; CDR3: CASSLEPAGELFF
D: .; V: TRBV29-1; size: .; J: TRBJ2-3; DNA: TGCAGCGTTGTCACGGCTGGGGGGACAGATACGCAGTATTTT; CDR3: CSVVTAGGTDTQYF
D: TRBD1; V: TRBV10-1; size: .; J: TRBJ1-1; DNA: TGCGCCAGCAGTGCCCACGGACAGGACGAAGCTTTCTTT; CDR3: CASSAHGQDEAFF
D: .; V: TRBV28; size: .; J: TRBJ2-7; DNA: TGTGCCAGCAGTACCTCCCGGGCGGTCTACGAGCAGTACTTC; CDR3: CASSTSRAVYEQYF
D: TRBD1; V: TRBV28; size: .; J: TRBJ2-3; DNA: TGTGCCAGCAACCAGAAAAGGGGGCAGGGGGAGATATCGCAGTATTTT; CDR3: CASNQKRGQGEISQYF
D: TRBD1; V: TRBV27; size: .; J: TRBJ2-7; DNA: TGTGCCACCCAGTTTATAGGGACAGGGGTCTTGGAGCAGTACTTC; CDR3: CATQFIGTGVLEQYF
D: .; V: TRBV7-6; size: many; J: TRBJ2-5; DNA: TGTGCCAGCAGCCCCCCCCTTGAGACCCAGTACTTC; CDR3: CASSPPLETQYF
D: .; V: TRBV11-1; size: few; J: TRBJ2-1; DNA: TGTGCCAGCAGCTTAGGACACGATGAGCAGTTCTTC; CDR3: CASSLGHDEQFF
D: TRBD2; V: TRBV9; size: .; J: TRBJ2-3; DNA: TGTGCCAGCAGCGTAGAAGCGGGAGGGGGCCTCGGGACAGATACGCAGTATTTT; CDR3: CASSVEAGGGLGTDTQYF
D: .; V: TRBV7-8; size: .; J: TRBJ2-2; DNA: TGTGCCAGCAGCTTTTTCCCCCCTGGCGTTGTCTACACCGGGGAGCTGTTTTTT; CDR3: CASSFFPPGVVYTGELFF
D: TRBD1; V: TRBV10-2; size: many; J: TRBJ1-1; DNA: TGCGCCAGCAGCCGACAGGGGAGGAACACTGAAGCTTTCTTT; CDR3: CASSRQGRNTEAFF
D: TRBD2; V: TRBV11-2; size: .; J: TRBJ2-7; DNA: TGTGCCAGCAGTCTCACTAGCGGGAGTTCCTACGAGCAGTACTTC; CDR3: CASSLTSGSSYEQYF
D: TRBD2; V: TRBV28; size: few; J: TRBJ2-7; DNA: TGTGCCAGCAGTTCCACTAGCGGGAGCTTGTACGAGCAGTACTTC; CDR3: CASSSTSGSLYEQYF
D: .; V: TRBV19; size: .; J: TRBJ2-5; DNA: TGTGCCAGTAGTCGCCAGGGCTCAATCCAAGAGACCCAGTACTTC; CDR3: CASSRQGSIQETQYF
D: TRBD1; V: TRBV25-1; size: .; J: TRBJ1-4; DNA: TGTGCCAGCAGCCCCGCGGGGACAGGGTCGGAAAAACTGTTTTTT; CDR3: CASSPAGTGSEKLFF
D: .; V: TRBV28; size: .; J: TRBJ1-3; DNA: TGTGCCAGCAGTTTATCCCACTACGGAAACACCATATATTTT; CDR3: CASSLSHYGNTIYF
D: .; V: TRBV5-1; size: once; J: TRBJ1-3; DNA: TGCGCCAGCAGCTTGGAACAGTCTGGAAACACCATATATTTT; CDR3: CASSLEQSGNTIYF
D: TRBD2; V: TRBV19; size: few; J: TRBJ2-7; DNA: TGTGCCAGTAGTATGGTCGGGACTAGCGCCGAGCAGTACTTC; CDR3: CASSMVGTSAEQYF
D: TRBD2; V: TRBV5-8; size: .; J: TRBJ2-2; DNA: TGTGCCAGCAGCTTGTCCCCTAGCGGGAGAGGGGAGCTGTTTTTT; CDR3: CASSLSPSGRGELFF
D: TRBD1; V: TRBV6-1; size: .; J: TRBJ2-3; DNA: TGTGCCAGCCCGGGACAGCCCAGCACAGATACGCAGTATTTT; CDR3: CASPGQPSTDTQYF
D: .; V: TRBV11-2; size: .; J: TRBJ2-1; DNA: TGTGCCAGCAGCCCCCTCAGCGGCCGGGGGGCAAATGAGCAGTTCTTC; CDR3: CASSPLSGRGANEQFF